Following are 3 T cell receptor beta chains from one sample sequenced in a study of cytomegalovirus exposure and HLA in healthy donors. PCR involved 60 Vbeta and 13 Jbeta primers. Measured with immunoSEQ multiplex PCR; TCRdb has only the in-frame clones, and not every one. The sample has more than 120,000 clones, approximately 80% seen once; the top ten hold 5% to 7.5%. The sequencing input was PBMCs. The receptors here all came from a middle-aged woman in good health and CMV-seropositive.

The V call is TRBV11-3, the J call TRBJ2-1; a weak D match, TRBD2 (6 bases). Germline V gene lookup returns CDR1 SGHNT and CDR2 YENEEA. This CDR3 has 15 residues. With 4 bases removed from V and 3 bases from J, the gap between germline ends came to 13 bases. CDR3 in DNA: TGTGCCAGCAGCTCCAGGGCGGGGAGCTACAATGAGCAGTTCTTC. Protein product: CASSSRAGSYNEQFF.

The rearrangement links TRBV7-2 to TRBJ2-5, with D perhaps TRBD2 (7 bases). Looked up from germline, CDR1 is SGHTA and CDR2 is FQGNSA. Trimming cost V 3 bases and J 1 base, with 12 bases left between them. There are 15 residues in the CDR3. In DNA form, the CDR3 reads TGTGCCAGCAGCTTGGGGGGGGGCCCCCAAGAGACCCAGTACTTC. This gives the protein CASSLGGGPQETQYF.

V is TRBV6-5 and J is TRBJ1-1, with 9 bases that match TRBD1. The CDR3 is 14 residues long. The junction had 2 bases not matched to a gene; V was cut back by 2 bases and J by 4 bases. Germline V lookup: CDR1 MNHEY, CDR2 SVGAGI. CDR3 residues: CASSYGTGTTEAFF. For the CDR3, the DNA is TGTGCCAGCAGTTACGGGACAGGGACCACTGAAGCTTTCTTT.